This T cell receptor beta chain originates from a study of T cells in Graves' hyperthyroidism and ophthalmopathy. Across the whole study: Peripheral blood was taken when the disease was first diagnosed, before any treatment began. Overall study findings and caveats: Most thyroid clonotypes expanded above 0.001 appeared in blood too. Prediction of ophthalmopathy progression came a median approximately 6.5 months pre-onset.

The hyperthyroidism patients had all been newly diagnosed, and their disease duration was under 2 months. Their ages ranged from 18 to 65 years. This clonotype was picked up a small number of times. Antigen unknown. Amplification of TCR beta CDR3 regions used RNA as the template. A first-round RT-PCR of the TCR CDR3 used the HTBI primer set. TCRdb re-analysed the multiplex PCR reads in MiXCR, keeping a single row per CDR3 protein. The table has a few hundred thousand distinct CDR3 sequences, approximately 16% seen once; the top ten hold about 48%. This CDR3 comprises 16 residues. Germline CDR1 reads SGHAT; CDR2 reads FQNNGV. V was shortened by 3 bases and J by 4 bases, with 19 bases between the two germline ends.

This rearrangement joins TRBV11-2 to TRBJ2-7; TRBD2 is a possible D gene (6 bases). This TCR was sampled from a man aged 40-49 years with Graves' hyperthyroidism. Sequenced sample: blood. The CDR3 is CASSFLPGLAQYEQYF. CDR3 coding DNA: TGTGCCAGCAGCTTTTTACCGGGTCTAGCGCAGTACGAGCAGTACTTC.